The 5 T cell receptor beta chains presented below share a single source sample, sequenced in a study of OX40 agonist ivuxolimab in advanced cancers. Sequencing was performed with immunoSEQ multiplex PCR; in TCRdb, only in-frame clones are kept and a portion is missing. The sample records tens of thousands of clones, approximately 80% being singletons. This sample comprised CD4+ or CD8+ T cells sorted from blood, obtained in a trial of the OX40 agonist ivuxolimab. The origin of the receptors is an adult with an advanced solid tumor such as melanoma, head and neck, liver or kidney cancer.

The chain is built from TRBV7-2 and TRBJ1-5; unclear D gene. The CDR3 extends over 13 amino acids. The germline V and J ends were trimmed by 5 bases and 6 bases, with 11 bases remaining between them. CDR1 SGHTA and CDR2 FQGNSA come from the germline V gene. CDR3 coding DNA: TGTGCCAGCAGCCCCCGCCGGGGTCAGCCCCAGCATTTT. Translation gives CASSPRRGQPQHF. Full variable domain (outside the CDR3, taken from reference TRBV7-2 and TRBJ1-5): GAGVSQSPSNKVTEKGKDVELRCDPISGHTALYWYRQSLGQGLEFLIYFQGNSAPDKSGLPSDRFSAERTGGSVSTLTIQRTQQEDSAVYLCASSPRRGQPQHFGDGTRLSIL.

This chain connects TRBV9 to TRBJ1-2, with D hard to call. Trimming removed 1 base at V and 4 bases at J, with 5 bases between. The CDR3 sequence is 12 residues long. The germline V gene has CDR1 SGDLS and CDR2 YYNGEE. This CDR3 is CASSVWSYGYTF. Here the CDR3 DNA reads TGTGCCAGCAGCGTATGGAGCTATGGCTACACCTTC.

The V and J genes are TRBV28 and TRBJ2-7; either TRBD1 or TRBD2 may fit D (5 bases each). Looked up from germline, CDR1 is MDHEN and CDR2 is SYDVKM. Deletions cut 10 bases from V and 6 bases from J, with 34 bases between. The CDR3 loop spans 18 amino acids. Here the CDR3 reads CATSYRLGVGLRVGEQYV. The DNA for the CDR3 is TGTGCCACTTCCTACCGACTGGGGGTGGGGCTCAGGGTTGGCGAGCAGTACGTC.

This clone was seen only a few times. The J gene is TRBJ1-4, the V gene TRBV5-4, with a weak D call TRBD1 (5 bases). V lost 0 bases, J lost 16 bases, and 16 bases lay in between. The CDR3 runs 13 residues. From germline, CDR1 is SGHNT and CDR2 YYREEE (reference sequence). The DNA of the CDR3 is TGTGCCAGCAGCTTGGCTGGCGGGACCGAGACGTTTTTT. Translation gives CASSLAGGTETFF. The whole variable domain, remainder taken from reference TRBV5-4 and TRBJ1-4, is ETGVTQSPTHLIKTRGQQVTLRCSSQSGHNTVSWYQQALGQGPQFIFQYYREEENGRGNFPPRFSGLQFPNYSSELNVNALELDDSALYLCASSLAGGTETFFGSGTQLSVL.

The CDR3 DNA reads TGTGCCAGCCGCCTTTTGGGAGAATGGAACACTGAAGCTTTCTTT. This encodes CASRLLGEWNTEAFF. The chain links TRBV6-5 to TRBJ1-1; D not certain. Deletions cut 8 bases from V and 1 base from J, with 17 bases between. The germline V gene has CDR1 MNHEY and CDR2 SVGAGI. The CDR3 is 15 amino acids.